This entry features one T cell receptor beta chain sequence. The data originate from a study of CD8 T cells in Susac syndrome. Germline V gene data show CDR1 as DFQATT and CDR2 as SNEGSKA (reference sequence). Losses at the gene ends were 5 bases for V and 0 bases for J; bases not matched to a gene: 3. This CDR3 comprises 13 residues. The multiple sclerosis control cohort comprised treatment-naive individuals presenting with stable or active relapsing-remitting disease. RNA in amounts of about 0.5 to 1 ug was reverse transcribed with random hexamers. TCRdb re-called the immunoSEQ multiplex PCR reads with MiXCR, one entry per CDR3 protein. The profile shows 200,000 or so distinct CDR3 sequences, approximately 90% of them singletons.

The sample was CD8+ T cells from PBMCs. The genes are TRBV20-1 and TRBJ1-1; 7 positions agree with TRBD1. The source is a human donor with multiple sclerosis. CDR3 residues: CSARDSMNTEAFF. CDR3 DNA sequence: TGCAGTGCTCGGGACAGCATGAACACTGAAGCTTTCTTT.